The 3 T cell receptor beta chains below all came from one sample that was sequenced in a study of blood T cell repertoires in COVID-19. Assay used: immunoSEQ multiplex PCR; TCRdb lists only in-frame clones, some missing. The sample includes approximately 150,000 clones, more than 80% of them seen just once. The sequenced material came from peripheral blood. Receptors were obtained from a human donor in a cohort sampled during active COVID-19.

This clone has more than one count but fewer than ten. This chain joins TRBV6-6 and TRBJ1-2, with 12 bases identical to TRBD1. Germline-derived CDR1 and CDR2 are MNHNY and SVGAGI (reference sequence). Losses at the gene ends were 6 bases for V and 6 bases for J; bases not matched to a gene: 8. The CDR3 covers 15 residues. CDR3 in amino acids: CASSSPGQGAHGYTF. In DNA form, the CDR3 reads TGTGCCAGCAGCTCACCGGGACAGGGGGCCCATGGCTACACCTTC.

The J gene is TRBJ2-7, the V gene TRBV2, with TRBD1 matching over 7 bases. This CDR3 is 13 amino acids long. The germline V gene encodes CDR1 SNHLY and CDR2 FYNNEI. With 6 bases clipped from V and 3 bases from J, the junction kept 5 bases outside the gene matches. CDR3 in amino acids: CASSGQEIYEQYF. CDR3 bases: TGTGCCAGCAGCGGACAGGAGATCTACGAGCAGTACTTC.

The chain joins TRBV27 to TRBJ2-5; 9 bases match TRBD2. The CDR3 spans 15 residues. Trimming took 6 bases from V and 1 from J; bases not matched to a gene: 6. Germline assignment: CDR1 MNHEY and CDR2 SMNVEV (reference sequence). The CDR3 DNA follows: TGTGCCAGCAGACAGCTAGCGGGGATCCAAGAGACCCAGTACTTC. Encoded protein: CASRQLAGIQETQYF.